The following is a TCR beta chain sequence with its context. The antigen remains undetermined. This specimen belongs to a study of cytomegalovirus exposure and HLA in healthy donors. Study results and caveats: Available immune exposure information was restricted to CMV serostatus only. The classifier reportedly diagnosed cytomegalovirus status with high specificity and sensitivity.

Trimming cost V 2 bases and J 4 bases; bases outside gene matches: 7. This CDR3 spans 16 amino acids. The germline V gene encodes CDR1 SGHRS and CDR2 YFSETQ. Use of 60 Vbeta and 13 Jbeta primers characterized the PCR. Assay: immunoSEQ multiplex PCR; the TCRdb copy retains only in-frame clones and omits some. The sample lists roughly 120,000 clones; 84% were seen once. Donors likely had unrecorded immune exposures despite being nominally healthy when sampled. Material for sequencing was PBMCs. The source is a woman aged 18-29 years in good health and CMV-seropositive. The V gene is TRBV5-1, the J gene TRBJ2-2, with 8 nucleotides matching TRBD1. CDR3 sequence: CASSFPGQATTGELFF. CDR3 nucleotide sequence: TGCGCCAGCAGCTTCCCGGGACAGGCGACCACCGGGGAGCTGTTTTTT.